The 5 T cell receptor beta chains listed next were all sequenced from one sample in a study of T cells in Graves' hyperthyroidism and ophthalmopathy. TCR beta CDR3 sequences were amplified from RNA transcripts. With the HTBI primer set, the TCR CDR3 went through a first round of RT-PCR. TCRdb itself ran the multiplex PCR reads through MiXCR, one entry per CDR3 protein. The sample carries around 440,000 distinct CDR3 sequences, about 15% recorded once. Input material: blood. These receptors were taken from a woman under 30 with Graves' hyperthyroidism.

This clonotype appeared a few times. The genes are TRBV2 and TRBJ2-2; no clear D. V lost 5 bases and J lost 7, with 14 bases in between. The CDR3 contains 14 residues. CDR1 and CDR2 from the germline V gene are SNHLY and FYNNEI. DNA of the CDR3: TGTGCCAGCAGTAGCCTCGCGCTTGGCGGGGAGCTGTTTTTT. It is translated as CASSSLALGGELFF.

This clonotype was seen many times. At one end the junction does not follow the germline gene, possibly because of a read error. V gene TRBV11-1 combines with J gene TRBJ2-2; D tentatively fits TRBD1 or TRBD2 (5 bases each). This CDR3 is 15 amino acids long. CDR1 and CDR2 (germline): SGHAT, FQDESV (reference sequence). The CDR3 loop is CSSSRTPRGPGELFF. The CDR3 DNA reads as TGTTCCAGCAGCCGGACACCCCGGGGTCCCGGGGAGCTGTTTTTT.

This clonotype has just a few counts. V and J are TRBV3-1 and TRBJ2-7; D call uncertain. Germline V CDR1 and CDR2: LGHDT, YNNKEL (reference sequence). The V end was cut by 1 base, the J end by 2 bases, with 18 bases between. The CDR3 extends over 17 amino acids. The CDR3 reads CASSQGPRRVWTYEQYF. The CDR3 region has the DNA TGTGCCAGCAGCCAAGGCCCCCGGCGAGTTTGGACCTACGAGCAGTACTTC.

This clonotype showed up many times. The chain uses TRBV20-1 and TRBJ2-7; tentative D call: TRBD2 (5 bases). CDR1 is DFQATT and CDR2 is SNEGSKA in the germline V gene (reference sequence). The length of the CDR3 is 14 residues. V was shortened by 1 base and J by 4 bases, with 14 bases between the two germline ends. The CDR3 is CSARGLAHEYEQYF. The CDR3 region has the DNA TGCAGTGCTAGAGGGCTAGCCCACGAATACGAGCAGTACTTC.

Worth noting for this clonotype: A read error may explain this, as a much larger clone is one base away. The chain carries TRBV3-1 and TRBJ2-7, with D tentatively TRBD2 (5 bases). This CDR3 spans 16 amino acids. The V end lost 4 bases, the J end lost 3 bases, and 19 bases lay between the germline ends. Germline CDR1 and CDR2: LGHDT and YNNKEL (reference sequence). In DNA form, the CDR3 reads TGTGCCAGCAGCCTAGAGCGGTGGAGTAGCCTCTACGAGCAGTACTTC. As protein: CASSLERWSSLYEQYF.